This is a list of T cell receptor beta chains from one sample in a study of T cells in Graves' hyperthyroidism and ophthalmopathy. TCRdb re-analysed the multiplex PCR reads in MiXCR, keeping a single row per CDR3 protein. The sample contains about 360,000 distinct CDR3 sequences, approximately 14% of which appear only once. The sequencing input was blood. The origin of the receptors is a woman younger than 35 with Graves' hyperthyroidism that later progressed to Graves' ophthalmopathy. The CDR3 runs from the conserved cysteine through the conserved F or W. A D gene is named only where the DNA matches it firmly. Clone size is stated in some rows and not others, as once, few, many or a class when expanded.

v_gene	j_gene	d_gene	abundance	len	CDR3nt	CDR3aa
TRBV24-1	TRBJ2-1	TRBD2	-	16	TGTGCCACCAGTGACCCCCGCGGGAGGGCCGAGGATGAGCAGTTCTTC	CATSDPRGRAEDEQFF
TRBV18	TRBJ2-7	-	many	13	TGTGCCAGCTCACCGAGTTTCCGCTACGAGCAGTACTTC	CASSPSFRYEQYF
TRBV5-1	TRBJ2-5	-	many	12	TGCGCCAGCAGCTTGTTTGAGGAGACCCAGTACTTC	CASSLFEETQYF
TRBV24-1	TRBJ2-5	-	-	15	TGTGCCACCAGTGCCCCCGGTCGGGGCGAAGAGACCCAGTACTTC	CATSAPGRGEETQYF
TRBV20-1	TRBJ1-5	TRBD1	many	14	TGCAGTGCTGTTATGACAGGGAGCAATCAGCCCCAGCATTTT	CSAVMTGSNQPQHF
TRBV6-1	TRBJ1-6	TRBD1	-	15	TGTGCCAGCAGTTGGAGGAGGGGGCGGTTGTCACCCCTCCACTTT	CASSWRRGRLSPLHF
TRBV29-1	TRBJ2-7	-	-	14	TGCAGCGTACGAATACCGGGACATGCCTACGAGCAGTACTTC	CSVRIPGHAYEQYF
TRBV6-1	TRBJ1-5	TRBD1	-	14	TGTGCCAGCACTCGGACAGGGATAGGTCAGCCCCAGCATTTT	CASTRTGIGQPQHF
TRBV6-1	TRBJ2-7	-	many	18	TGTGCCAGCAGGCCATTTGAAGCCATCCCCTACAGCTCCTACGAGCAGTACTTC	CASRPFEAIPYSSYEQYF
TRBV18	TRBJ1-2	-	many	13	TGTGCCAGCTCCCCGGGACTAAACTATGGCTACACCTTC	CASSPGLNYGYTF
TRBV9	TRBJ2-2	TRBD1	-	15	TGCGCCAGCAGCCGGGCACAGGGGGACACCGGGGAGCTGTTTTTT	CASSRAQGDTGELFF
TRBV6-1	TRBJ2-1	-	many	16	TGTGCCAGGCGCCTGAGGGCCGTGATTTTTTGGGGTGAGCAGTTCTTC	CARRLRAVIFWGEQFF
TRBV12-3/TRBV12-4	TRBJ1-2	TRBD1	few	13	TGTGCCAGCAGTTTATTCACAGGGGAAGGCTACACCTTC	CASSLFTGEGYTF
TRBV12-3/TRBV12-4	TRBJ1-5	-	many	14	TGTGCCAGCAGTTTGTTGTCTGGCAATCAGCCCCAGCATTTT	CASSLLSGNQPQHF
TRBV7-2	TRBJ2-7	-	many	15	TGTGCCAGCAGCTTACCAGGGGTGGGAGGTTACGAGCAGTACTTC	CASSLPGVGGYEQYF
TRBV2	TRBJ2-7	-	many	14	TGTGCCAGCAGTGAAAGTGTCCTGTCCTACGAGCAGTACTTC	CASSESVLSYEQYF
TRBV19	TRBJ2-4	TRBD2	-	10	TGTGCTAGCGGGAAAAACATTCAGTACTTC	CASGKNIQYF
TRBV4-1	TRBJ2-2	TRBD1	many	14	TGCGCCAGCAGCGACAGGGGTAACACCGGGGAGCTGTTTTTT	CASSDRGNTGELFF
TRBV5-1	TRBJ2-1	TRBD2	many	14	TGCGCCAGCAGAAGTGCTAGCGGGAGTGATGAGCAGTTCTTC	CASRSASGSDEQFF
TRBV2	TRBJ2-6	TRBD1	many	17	TGTGCCAGCAGTGGAGGGACAGGGCTGAACGGGGCCAACGTCCTGACTTTC	CASSGGTGLNGANVLTF
TRBV12-3/TRBV12-4	TRBJ1-2	-	many	14	TGTGCCAGCCCGGGACCTGCGGAGTTCTATGGCTACACCTTC	CASPGPAEFYGYTF
TRBV7-2	TRBJ2-7	TRBD2	-	15	TGTGCCAGCAGCTCACTAGCGGGAGGGCCCTACGAGCAGTACTTC	CASSSLAGGPYEQYF
TRBV7-8	TRBJ2-5	TRBD1	-	16	TGTGCCAGCAGCTTCCGGGACAGGGATTACCAAGAGACCCAGTACTTC	CASSFRDRDYQETQYF
TRBV25-1	TRBJ1-6	-	few	14	TGTGCCAGCAGTTTAGGACCTTTCTTATCCCCCCTCCACTTT	CASSLGPFLSPLHF
TRBV7-2	TRBJ2-5	-	many	15	TGTGCCAGCAGCAAATCAGGGGTATGGGAAGAGACCCAGTACTTC	CASSKSGVWEETQYF
TRBV20-1	TRBJ2-7	TRBD1	many	15	TGCAGTGCTAGGCAGTACGACAGGGACCTGGGCGAGCAGTACTTC	CSARQYDRDLGEQYF
TRBV20-1	TRBJ2-1	-	few	16	TGCAGTGCTAGGGGGGAGAGGAGAGGCGTTTACAATGAGCAGTTCTTC	CSARGERRGVYNEQFF
TRBV29-1	TRBJ2-7	-	-	13	TGCAGCGTCGATACGGACGGTTCCTACGAGCAGTACTTC	CSVDTDGSYEQYF
TRBV7-9	TRBJ2-1	-	many	16	TGTGCCAGCAGCCCCCTGAGTGGCGGTAGCTCCAATGAGCAGTTCTTC	CASSPLSGGSSNEQFF
TRBV11-2	TRBJ1-6	-	many	16	TGTGCCAGCAGCGGGACCGTCCGCCCTTATAATTCACCCCTCCACTTT	CASSGTVRPYNSPLHF
TRBV11-2	TRBJ2-1	-	many	15	TGTGCCAGCAGCTGGGGTTTACGGAGCTACAATGAGCAGTTCTTC	CASSWGLRSYNEQFF
TRBV11-2	TRBJ2-5	-	many	16	TGTGCCAGCAGCTTAATCAGTTCGGCGGGAAAAGAGACCCAGTACTTC	CASSLISSAGKETQYF
TRBV5-6	TRBJ2-4	-	-	17	TGTGCCAGCAGCTTGCGGGAGCCTTATTGGGCCAAAAACATTCAGTACTTC	CASSLREPYWAKNIQYF
TRBV28	TRBJ1-5	TRBD1	many	14	TGTGCCAGCAGTTTATTCAGGGGGCATCAGCCCCAGCATTTT	CASSLFRGHQPQHF
TRBV6-1	TRBJ2-7	TRBD2	many	14	TGTGCCAGCAGTTACGAGGCTAGCGGGTACGAGCAGTACTTC	CASSYEASGYEQYF
TRBV4-1	TRBJ1-5	TRBD1	many	15	TGCGCCAGCAGCCGAGAGACAGGGGGAATTCAGCCCCAGCATTTT	CASSRETGGIQPQHF
TRBV5-1	TRBJ2-1	TRBD2	-	19	TGCGCCAGCAGCTTGGAATTGGGGGGGTGGCTTTCCAGAAACAATGAGCAGTTCTTC	CASSLELGGWLSRNNEQFF
TRBV27	TRBJ2-7	-	few	13	TGTGCCAGCAGTTTATCGATGTCCTACGAGCAGTACTTC	CASSLSMSYEQYF
TRBV20-1	TRBJ1-6	TRBD1	-	13	TGCAGTGCTAATACAGGGGGCAATTCACCCCTCCACTTT	CSANTGGNSPLHF
TRBV20-1	TRBJ2-7	-	many	12	TGCAGTGCTAGGGCTAGCGACTACGAGCAGTACTTC	CSARASDYEQYF
TRBV20-1	TRBJ1-5	TRBD1	once	15	TGCAGTGCTAGAGACAGGGGGCGAAGGGGTCAGCCCCAGCATTTT	CSARDRGRRGQPQHF
TRBV19	TRBJ2-1	-	few	13	TGTGCCAGTAGTATAGACAGGTTGAATGAGCAGTTCTTC	CASSIDRLNEQFF
TRBV9	TRBJ2-1	TRBD2	-	18	TGTGCCAGCAGCGTAGATTTGCGGGGGGGGCTGGGGAACAATGAGCAGTTCTTC	CASSVDLRGGLGNNEQFF
TRBV25-1	TRBJ1-6	TRBD1	few	15	TGTGCCAGCAGTGACCTGGGACAGGGCAACTCACCCCTCCACTTT	CASSDLGQGNSPLHF
TRBV9	TRBJ2-7	TRBD2	-	14	TGTGCCAGCAGCGTAGCGGGACTAGCGGACGAGCAGTACTTC	CASSVAGLADEQYF
TRBV12-3/TRBV12-4	TRBJ1-2	-	many	14	TGTGCCAGCAGTTTAGCCTATGGGAACTATGGCTACACCTTC	CASSLAYGNYGYTF
TRBV27	TRBJ2-1	TRBD2	many	16	TGTGCCAGCAGTTTAAGAGCGGGGAGCTCCTACAATGAGCAGTTCTTC	CASSLRAGSSYNEQFF
TRBV24-1	TRBJ2-1	TRBD1	many	15	TGTGCCACCAGTGACCCCGGGACAGTCTACAATGAGCAGTTCTTC	CATSDPGTVYNEQFF
TRBV20-1	TRBJ2-7	-	many	12	TGCAGTGCCAAGGACACACTTTACGAGCAGTACTTC	CSAKDTLYEQYF
TRBV12-3/TRBV12-4	TRBJ2-5	-	many	14	TGTGCCAGCAGTTTTATCGGTTACCAAGAGACCCAGTACTTC	CASSFIGYQETQYF
TRBV11-2	TRBJ2-7	TRBD2	many	14	TGTGCCAGCAGCTTAGACAGCGGGAGGGGCGAGCAGTACTTC	CASSLDSGRGEQYF
TRBV5-6	TRBJ1-1	TRBD1	many	18	TGTGCCAGCAGCTCCTCCCCCGTAGTACAGGGGATGAACACTGAAGCTTTCTTT	CASSSSPVVQGMNTEAFF
TRBV20-1	TRBJ1-3	TRBD1	-	16	TGCAGTGCTAGGGATCCCGACAGGGAGACTGGAAACACCATATATTTT	CSARDPDRETGNTIYF
TRBV20-1	TRBJ1-5	-	-	14	TGCAGTGCCAGATCTGGGGCGCGAAATCAGCCCCAGCATTTT	CSARSGARNQPQHF